The present TCR beta chain was sequenced within a study of T cells expressing NK-cell markers. Germline loops: CDR1 SSHAT, CDR2 FNYEAQ (reference sequence). The CDR3 is 15 residues long. With respect to this clonotype: What it binds is not known.

Study outcomes and limitations: There remained a lack of clarity about HCMV specificity of expanded NKG2C+ T cell clones. These same clonotypes (in four donors) also led the CD3+CD56-NKG2C+ fraction.

cDNA encoding TCR beta was synthesized via 5'RACE template switching incorporating UMIs. TCRdb re-called the 5' RACE reads and gives one entry per CDR3 protein, without DNA. The sample table includes some 300,000 distinct CDR3 sequences. The rearrangement links TRBV7-7 to TRBJ2-1; TCRdb picks TRBD1, but there is no DNA to check that call. Input material: blood T cells: a sorted CD56 or NKG2C T cell subset, CD4+ or CD8+ T cells, or bulk PBMC T cells (not recorded which). The sequence was obtained from a man younger than 35 in good health. The CDR3 sequence is CASSWGQGLNNEQFF. The full variable domain, rest sourced from reference TRBV7-7 and TRBJ2-1, is GAGVSQSPRYKVTKRGQDVTLRCDPISSHATLYWYQQALGQGPEFLTYFNYEAQPDKSGLPSDRFSAERPEGSISTLTIQRTEQRDSAMYRCASSWGQGLNNEQFFGPGTRLTVL.